This TCR beta chain was observed in a study of cytomegalovirus exposure and HLA in healthy donors. Across the whole study: An analysis done earlier identified some 120 million unique TCR beta sequences from about 179 million T cells.

Both 60 Vbeta primers and 13 Jbeta primers went into the PCR. Method: immunoSEQ multiplex PCR; TCRdb's copy keeps in-frame clones and lacks some. This table holds some 150,000 clones, around 78% found once. Comment on this clone: Its target is not known.

Findings of the study overall: Researchers catalogued around 150 TCR beta chains as cytomegalovirus-associated. In a later analysis, HLA-associated beta chains showed higher expansion and lower generation probabilities than comparable chains. In a later analysis, HLA-C alleles had the fewest associated TCRs, DRB1 alleles the most.

This CDR3 has 17 residues. V dropped 2 bases and J dropped 0 bases, with 14 bases sitting between them. Germline CDR1 and CDR2: SEHNR and FQNEAQ (reference sequence). This receptor was taken from a middle-aged man in good health and CMV-seronegative. Sequenced sample: PBMCs. The V and J genes are TRBV7-9 and TRBJ1-3; D is uncertain. This CDR3 reads CASSLFRDLSSGNTIYF. The CDR3 DNA reads as TGTGCCAGCAGCTTATTCCGAGATCTCTCCTCTGGAAACACCATATATTTT.